One and the same sample provided the 5 T cell receptor beta chains below, sequenced in a study of response to subunit inactivated influenza vaccine. TCRdb used MiXCR to reprocess the RT-PCR reads, holding one entry per CDR3 protein. The top ten hold 10% of the sample, which has 700,000 to 900,000 distinct CDR3 sequences, 21% seen once. Sequences were derived from PBMCs from blood, sampled roughly 5 days after vaccination. The receptors here all came from a middle-aged man who received an inactivated influenza vaccine.

The chain joins TRBV4-3 to TRBJ2-5; tentative D call: TRBD2 (6 bases). The CDR3 has 16 residues. Trimming stripped 0 bases from V and 4 bases from J, with 15 bases between. Germline V gives CDR1 LGHNA, CDR2 YSLEER. The CDR3 nucleotides are TGCGCCAGCAGCCAAGATGCGGCGGTTAGCGGAGAGACCCAGTACTTC. Translation gives CASSQDAAVSGETQYF.

The CDR3 sequence: CAISEYSEAEQYF. The CDR3 region has the DNA TGTGCCATCAGTGAGTATTCGGAGGCCGAGCAGTACTTC. The chain uses TRBV10-3 and TRBJ2-7; D is perhaps TRBD2 (5 bases). This CDR3 comprises 13 residues. Germline V gene sequence: CDR1 ENHRY, CDR2 SYGVKD. V was trimmed by 1 base and J by 6 bases, leaving 10 bases between them.

This clonotype was observed a few times. The genes are TRBV7-2 and TRBJ1-2; D is unresolved. The CDR3 spans 13 residues. V was clipped by 1 base and J by 8 bases, with 11 bases between them. Germline CDR1 and CDR2: SGHTA and FQGNSA. DNA of the CDR3: TGTGCCAGCAGCTTAGGGCAGTTAAACGGCTACACCTTC. It specifies CASSLGQLNGYTF.

The chain is built from TRBV4-2 and TRBJ2-3; no clear D. The length of the CDR3 is 14 residues. CDR1 LGHNA and CDR2 YNFKEQ come from the germline V gene. Between the trimmed V and J ends, which lost 7 bases and 2 bases, there was a span of 13 bases. CDR3 nucleotide sequence: TGTGCCAGCACCAGAGGAGATAACACAGATACGCAGTATTTT. As protein: CASTRGDNTDTQYF.

This chain joins TRBV6-5 and TRBJ1-1; D may be TRBD1 (6 bases). Germline values: CDR1 MNHEY, CDR2 SVGAGI. V shed 3 bases and J shed 1 base, with 9 bases lying between them. The CDR3 length is 14 residues. Here the CDR3 reads CASSYGGQNTEAFF. Here the CDR3 DNA reads TGTGCCAGCAGTTATGGGGGCCAGAACACTGAAGCTTTCTTT.